The clone carrying this TCR beta chain was seen repeatedly, ten times or more. The antigen is unknown. Researchers took RNA transcripts and amplified the TCR beta CDR3 regions from them. First-round RT-PCR of the TCR CDR3 relied on the HTBI primer set. In TCRdb, the multiplex PCR reads were re-called with MiXCR into one record per CDR3 protein. This repertoire shows about 480,000 distinct CDR3 sequences, roughly an eighth found once; its top ten account for less than 20%. Stable hyperthyroidism: no ophthalmopathy progression over 18 months of follow-up. Subjects aged 18 to 65 presented with newly diagnosed hyperthyroidism of less than 2 months' duration. These data are taken from a study of T cells in Graves' hyperthyroidism and ophthalmopathy. Study results and caveats: Stable hyperthyroidism was separated from ophthalmopathy by a model based on 13 V-J features. Ophthalmopathy was identified by the model a median around 6.9 months ahead of onset.

Germline assignment: CDR1 SGHTA and CDR2 FQGTGA. The ends lost 6 bases at V and 5 bases at J; junction bases unmatched: 6. The length of the CDR3 is 14 residues. The specimen was blood. The rearrangement links TRBV7-3 to TRBJ2-3; TRBD2 aligns across 9 bases. The receptor was derived from a woman aged 18-29 years with Graves' hyperthyroidism. CDR3 residues: CASSLAGAGDTQYF. Written as DNA, the CDR3 is TGTGCCAGCAGTTTAGCGGGAGCTGGAGATACGCAGTATTTT.